This T cell receptor (beta chain) appears in the sequencing data of a study of T cells in Graves' hyperthyroidism and ophthalmopathy (dated by TCRdb to about 2019). Describing the broader study: Peripheral blood samples were taken at initial diagnosis, before any treatment was given. Thyroid tissue and blood T-cell repertoires from about six Graves' hyperthyroidism patients were also compared in the study. Once sampling was done, hyperthyroidism patients were given methimazole at a starting dose of 30 mg daily, whereas ophthalmopathy patients were given high-dose intravenous methylprednisolone. TCR V-J signatures able to tell the groups apart were searched for in a discovery cohort of 100 patients, of whom about 40 had Graves' ophthalmopathy and roughly 58 had stable Graves' hyperthyroidism. The paper reports TCR Vbeta CDR3 sequencing of approximately 140 peripheral blood samples: around 45 ophthalmopathy, around 80 hyperthyroidism and 17 progressor patients. The approximately 95 discovery patients were divided at random into training and test sets in a 7:3 ratio. An independent validation cohort of some 18 hyperthyroidism patients and about 16 patients who later progressed to ophthalmopathy tested prospective prediction of ophthalmopathy. Results and caveats for the whole study, not just this receptor: In validation, progression to ophthalmopathy was predicted by the model with 70.59% sensitivity and approximately 78% specificity, a median of approximately 6.5 months before onset. A model built on a 13 V-J signature distinguished ophthalmopathy from stable hyperthyroidism, reaching about 88% sensitivity and around 82% specificity in cross-validation and 80%/75% in testing. Most expanded thyroid clonotypes (frequency above 0.001) were also detected in blood, suggesting blood repertoires may reflect thyroid immune responses. No statistical method was used to fix the sample size in advance, and group allocation was not hidden from the investigators.

The V end gives up 0 bases and the J end 6 bases, leaving 7 bases in the junction not matched to a gene. According to the germline V gene (reference sequence), CDR1 reads DFQATT and CDR2 reads SNEGSKA. The CDR3 starts with the cysteine, ends with the phenylalanine, and has 15 residues. The kept DNA is CDR3 alone, 45 bases in frame from the first base. On this clonotype itself: The target of this receptor is not known. There are no base qualities to consult, and no much larger clone falls within one base.

The TCR beta CDR3 regions were amplified from RNA transcripts. A first-round RT-PCR of the TCR CDR3 used the HTBI primer set with the Qiagen OneStep RT-PCR kit. Libraries were constructed in a second round of multiplex PCR, after which size selection and purification were performed. The libraries were sequenced on an Illumina HiSeq2000 using paired-end 100 bp reads. The published analysis was carried out like this. SOAPnuke was used to process the raw data, throwing out any read that contained adapters or uncalled bases, had a mean Phred below 15, or lacked an exact constant-primer or identifier match. COPE v1.2.5 was used to merge the high-quality paired reads, and each unique nucleotide sequence was defined as a clonotype. MiTCR v1.1 was used to align the clonotypes against IMGT TRBV, TRBD and TRBJ reference segments. Analysis was restricted to V-J combinations with a frequency above 0.0001, which covered over 98% of repertoires. The TCS score was defined as the ratio of F50 (clonal expansion) to E x V (chaos), calculated using BLOSUM62-based TCRdist between CDR3 peptides within each V-J. Welch's t-statistics and random forest reduced several hundred V-J features to some 14, which were used in a naive Bayes classifier (R e1071). Clones were called with MiXCR by TCRdb after fastp trimmed the public reads at Q25, and only in-frame beta chains were retained. Rows matching on CDR3 protein sequence are summarized as one entry with the most common DNA and genes. It is TCRdb's table, rather than the study itself, that gives the V and J calls and clone size. Across this sample there are 600,000 to 750,000 distinct CDR3 sequences, with roughly a sixth seen only once. Roughly a sixth of the sample is held by the ten biggest clonotypes.

Graves' hyperthyroidism was defined as stable when no progression to ophthalmopathy occurred over 18 months of follow-up. The hyperthyroidism patients were between 18 and 65 years old and newly diagnosed, with a disease duration of less than 2 months. Exclusion was applied to patients with uncontrolled infections, other autoimmune diseases, pregnancy or lactation. Clinical symptoms, serum thyroxine and TRAb, thyroid ultrasound, and orbital computed tomography formed the basis for the diagnoses. PBMCs were isolated from about 9.1 ml of fresh peripheral blood by Ficoll-Paque density gradient centrifugation. Total RNA was extracted with Trizol reagent, and quality was checked on an Agilent 2100 Bioanalyzer.

The specimen sequenced was blood. The chain links TRBV20-1 with TRBJ2-1; 8 middle bases align to TRBD1. The TCR originated in a man in his fifties or sixties with Graves' hyperthyroidism. The CDR3 corresponds to CSARDIRTGFNEQFF. The bases are TGCAGTGCTAGAGATATTAGGACAGGGTTCAATGAGCAGTTCTTC.